The rows below give T cell receptor beta chains drawn from one sample of a study of control samples from healthy donors and cancer patients. Profiled with immunoSEQ multiplex PCR; TCRdb holds only in-frame clones, not every one. The sample consists of about 410,000 clones, 90% of them appearing once. The sequenced sample consisted of PBMCs. The receptors originated from a man aged 40-55 years with head and neck cancer. CDR3s include the opening cysteine and the closing phenylalanine or tryptophan. D genes are given only for firm matches. Clone size is given for some rows only: seen once, a few or many times, or a class if the clone is expanded.

DNA,CDR3,V,size,D,J
TGTGCCGACCCGAGACCCCTAGCCAAAAACATTCAGTACTTC,CADPRPLAKNIQYF,TRBV27,-,-,TRBJ2-4
TGTGCCAGCAGCCAAGTAGCTAGCGGGGAGACCCAGTACTTC,CASSQVASGETQYF,TRBV3-1/TRBV3-2,once,TRBD2,TRBJ2-5
TGTGCCTGGAGTTCCGGGAACTATGGCTACACCTTC,CAWSSGNYGYTF,TRBV30,-,-,TRBJ1-2
TGTGCCATCAGGGACACCGGGACAGGGGATTACGAGCAGTACTTC,CAIRDTGTGDYEQYF,TRBV10-3,once,TRBD1,TRBJ2-7
TGCGCCAGCAGCACCGGGACTAGTTTCAGCGGGGAGCTGTTTTTT,CASSTGTSFSGELFF,TRBV5-1,-,TRBD2,TRBJ2-2
TGTGCCAGCAGTCCGGACTGGCCGAACACCGGGGAGCTGTTTTTT,CASSPDWPNTGELFF,TRBV6-5,-,-,TRBJ2-2
TGTGCCACCAGTGATCGACAGGGGCCCTATGGCTACACCTTC,CATSDRQGPYGYTF,TRBV24-1,-,TRBD1,TRBJ1-2
TGTGCCAGTAGTCCACAGGGACGGTATCAGCCCCAGCATTTT,CASSPQGRYQPQHF,TRBV19,-,-,TRBJ1-5
TGTGCCAGCAGCCACAGGGGGAACACTGAAGCTTTCTTT,CASSHRGNTEAFF,TRBV7-3,-,TRBD1,TRBJ1-1
TGTGCCAGCAGATTCGGGACAGGGGGCTACAATGAGCAGTTCTTC,CASRFGTGGYNEQFF,TRBV5-6,-,TRBD1,TRBJ2-1
TGTGCCAGCAGTTACGGGGGGGTGACAGAGGCCTACGAGCAGTACTTC,CASSYGGVTEAYEQYF,TRBV6-6,-,TRBD2,TRBJ2-7
TGTGCCAGTAGTTTCCGGGACACGTCTCATCAGCCCCAGCATTTT,CASSFRDTSHQPQHF,TRBV19,few,-,TRBJ1-5
TGTGCCAGCAGCCAAAGATTAACCGGGGAGCTGTTTTTT,CASSQRLTGELFF,TRBV4-2,-,-,TRBJ2-2
TGTGCCTGGACGATCGGGCCGCAAGAGACCCAGTACTTC,CAWTIGPQETQYF,TRBV30,once,-,TRBJ2-5
TGCGCCAGCAGCTTACAGGGAGGTCAGCCCCAGCATTTT,CASSLQGGQPQHF,TRBV5-1,-,-,TRBJ1-5
TGCGCCAGCAGCCCCTACTTGAGGGGCCCCGAAGCTTTCTTT,CASSPYLRGPEAFF,TRBV4-1,-,-,TRBJ1-1
TGCGCCAGCAGACCCGGGACGGCTTACTCTGGAAACACCATATATTTT,CASRPGTAYSGNTIYF,TRBV5-1,-,-,TRBJ1-3
TGTGCCAGCAGCGGACAGGGGGCGAATGAAAAACTGTTTTTT,CASSGQGANEKLFF,TRBV9,once,TRBD1,TRBJ1-4
TGCGCCAGCAGCTTCAACCCCTTTTCTTCCTACGAGCAGTACTTC,CASSFNPFSSYEQYF,TRBV5-1,-,-,TRBJ2-7
TGTGCCTGGAGTGGGCGCCGCACAGATACGCAGTATTTT,CAWSGRRTDTQYF,TRBV30,-,-,TRBJ2-3
TGTGCCAGCAAAGACCGGACAGCAAGCTCCTACGAGCAGTACTTC,CASKDRTASSYEQYF,TRBV2,-,-,TRBJ2-7
TGCGCCAGCAGCTCGGAGGGTTTAGGGGGTAACACTGAAGCTTTCTTT,CASSSEGLGGNTEAFF,TRBV5-1,-,-,TRBJ1-1